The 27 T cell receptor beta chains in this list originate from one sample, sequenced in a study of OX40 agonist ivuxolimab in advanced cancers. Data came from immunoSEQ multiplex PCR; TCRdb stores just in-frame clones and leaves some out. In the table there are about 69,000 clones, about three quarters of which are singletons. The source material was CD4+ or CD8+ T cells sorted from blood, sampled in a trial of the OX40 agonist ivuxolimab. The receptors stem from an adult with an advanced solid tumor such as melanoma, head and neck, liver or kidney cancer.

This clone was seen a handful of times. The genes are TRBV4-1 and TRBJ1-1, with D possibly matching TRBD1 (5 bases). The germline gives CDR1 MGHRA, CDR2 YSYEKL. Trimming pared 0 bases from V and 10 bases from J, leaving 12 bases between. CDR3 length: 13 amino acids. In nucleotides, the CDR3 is TGCGCCAGCAGCCAAGATCAGTACCAGGGAGCTTTCTTT. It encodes CASSQDQYQGAFF.

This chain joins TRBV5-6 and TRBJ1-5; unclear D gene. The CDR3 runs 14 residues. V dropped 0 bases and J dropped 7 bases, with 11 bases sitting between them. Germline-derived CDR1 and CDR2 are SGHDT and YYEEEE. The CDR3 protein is CASSLAGVQQPQHF. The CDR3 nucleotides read TGTGCCAGCAGCTTGGCTGGGGTACAGCAGCCCCAGCATTTT.

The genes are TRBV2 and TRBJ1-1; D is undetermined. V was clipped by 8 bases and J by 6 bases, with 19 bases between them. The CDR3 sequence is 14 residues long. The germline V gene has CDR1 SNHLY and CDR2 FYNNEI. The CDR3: CASGSRTGRAEAFF. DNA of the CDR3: TGTGCCAGCGGCAGTCGAACTGGTAGGGCTGAAGCTTTCTTT.

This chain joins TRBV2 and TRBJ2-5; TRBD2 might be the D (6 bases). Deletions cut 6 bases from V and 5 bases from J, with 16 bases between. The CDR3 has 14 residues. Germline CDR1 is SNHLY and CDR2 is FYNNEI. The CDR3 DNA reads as TGTGCCAGCAGGGTACGACTAGTGGCGGAGACCCAGTACTTC. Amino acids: CASRVRLVAETQYF.

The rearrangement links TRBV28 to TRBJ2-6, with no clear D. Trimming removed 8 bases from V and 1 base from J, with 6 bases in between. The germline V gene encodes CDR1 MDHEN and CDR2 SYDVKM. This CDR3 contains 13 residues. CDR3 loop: CASVRSGANVLTF. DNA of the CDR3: TGTGCCAGCGTAAGGTCTGGGGCCAACGTCCTGACTTTC.

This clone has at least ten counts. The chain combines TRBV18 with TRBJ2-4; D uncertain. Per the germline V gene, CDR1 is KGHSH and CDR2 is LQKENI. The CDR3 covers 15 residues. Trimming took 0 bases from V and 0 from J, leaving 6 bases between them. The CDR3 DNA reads TGTGCCAGCTCACCACCCAAATTAGCCAAAAACATTCAGTACTTC. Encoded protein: CASSPPKLAKNIQYF.

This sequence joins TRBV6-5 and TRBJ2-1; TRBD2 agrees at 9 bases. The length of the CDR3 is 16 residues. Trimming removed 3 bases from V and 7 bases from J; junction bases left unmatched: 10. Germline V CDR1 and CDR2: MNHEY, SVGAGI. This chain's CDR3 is CASSYRGLASGNEQFF. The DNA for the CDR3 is TGTGCCAGCAGTTATCGGGGACTAGCATCTGGGAATGAGCAGTTCTTC.

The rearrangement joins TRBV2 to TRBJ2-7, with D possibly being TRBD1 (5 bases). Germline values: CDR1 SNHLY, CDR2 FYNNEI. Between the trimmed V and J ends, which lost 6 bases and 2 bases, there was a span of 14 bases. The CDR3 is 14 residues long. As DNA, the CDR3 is TGTGCCAGCAGGAAGACAGCGCTTACCTACGAGCAGTACTTC. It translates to CASRKTALTYEQYF.

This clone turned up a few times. The CDR3 region is CASSLGFQPQHF. CDR3 nucleotide sequence: TGTGCCAGCAGCTTGGGATTCCAGCCCCAGCATTTT. This chain uses TRBV7-6 with TRBJ1-5, with unresolved D. Looked up from germline, CDR1 is SGHVS and CDR2 is FNYEAQ. V lost 3 bases, J lost 7 bases, and 7 bases lay in between. This CDR3 has 12 residues.

DNA for the CDR3: TGTGCCTGGAGTAATGGACAGGGCAATCAGCCCCAGCATTTT. Protein: CAWSNGQGNQPQHF. The genes are TRBV30 and TRBJ1-5; 7 bases match TRBD1. The junction had 3 bases not matched to a gene; V was cut back by 2 bases and J by 2 bases. Germline lookup yields CDR1 GTSNPN and CDR2 SVGIG (reference sequence). There are 14 residues in the CDR3.

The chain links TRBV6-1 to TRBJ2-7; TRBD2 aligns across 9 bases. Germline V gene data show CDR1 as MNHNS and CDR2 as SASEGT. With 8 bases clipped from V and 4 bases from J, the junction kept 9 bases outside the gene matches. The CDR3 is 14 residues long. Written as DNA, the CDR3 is TGTGCCAGCCGAGGGGTGCTAGCGGGGTACGAGCAGTACTTC. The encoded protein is CASRGVLAGYEQYF.

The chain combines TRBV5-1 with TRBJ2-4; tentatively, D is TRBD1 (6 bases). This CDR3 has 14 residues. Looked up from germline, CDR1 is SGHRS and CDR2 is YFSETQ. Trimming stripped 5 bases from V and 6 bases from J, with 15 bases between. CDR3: CASRGDIRSNIQYF. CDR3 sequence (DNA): TGCGCCAGCAGGGGGGACATACGATCAAACATTCAGTACTTC.

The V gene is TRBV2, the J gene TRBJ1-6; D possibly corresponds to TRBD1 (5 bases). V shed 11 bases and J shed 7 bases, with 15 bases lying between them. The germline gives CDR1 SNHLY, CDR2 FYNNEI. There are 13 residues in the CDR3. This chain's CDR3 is CAAGGDGNSPLHF. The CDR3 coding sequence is TGTGCCGCCGGGGGGGACGGGAATTCACCCCTCCACTTT. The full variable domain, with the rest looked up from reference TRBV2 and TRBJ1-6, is EPEVTQTPSHQVTQMGQEVILRCVPISNHLYFYWYRQILGQKVEFLVSFYNNEISEKSEIFDDQFSVERPDGSNFTLKIRSTKLEDSAMYFCAAGGDGNSPLHFGNGTRLTVT.

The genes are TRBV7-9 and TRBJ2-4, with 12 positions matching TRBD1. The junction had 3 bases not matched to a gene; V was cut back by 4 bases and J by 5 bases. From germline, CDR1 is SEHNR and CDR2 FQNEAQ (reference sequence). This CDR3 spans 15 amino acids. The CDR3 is CASSSWDRGQNIQYF. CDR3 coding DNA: TGTGCCAGCAGCTCCTGGGACAGGGGGCAAAACATTCAGTACTTC.

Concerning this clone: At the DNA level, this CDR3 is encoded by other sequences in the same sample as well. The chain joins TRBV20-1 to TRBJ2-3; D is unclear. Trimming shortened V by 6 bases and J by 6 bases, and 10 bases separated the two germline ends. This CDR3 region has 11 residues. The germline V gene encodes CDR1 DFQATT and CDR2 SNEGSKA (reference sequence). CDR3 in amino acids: CSATKGDTQYF. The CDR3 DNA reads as TGCAGTGCCACTAAAGGTGATACGCAGTATTTT.

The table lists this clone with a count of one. The CDR3 bases are TGTGCCAGCAGTAGGGGAGGTCCTGAATCCTACAATGAGCAGTTCTTC. Translation: CASSRGGPESYNEQFF. The V and J genes are TRBV2 and TRBJ2-1; TRBD2 might be the D (6 bases). The V end was cut by 5 bases, the J end by 1 base, with 15 bases between. Germline loops: CDR1 SNHLY, CDR2 FYNNEI. CDR3 length: 16 residues.

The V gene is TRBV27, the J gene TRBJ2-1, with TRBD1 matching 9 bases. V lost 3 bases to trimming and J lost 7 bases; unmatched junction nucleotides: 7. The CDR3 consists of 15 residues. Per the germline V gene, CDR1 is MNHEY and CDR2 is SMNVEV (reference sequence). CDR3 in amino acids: CASSLIGQGRNEQFF. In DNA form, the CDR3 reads TGTGCCAGCAGTTTGATCGGACAGGGGAGGAATGAGCAGTTCTTC.

CDR3: CASSTRGTRGYTF. CDR3 bases: TGTGCCAGCAGTACCCGGGGAACCAGGGGCTACACCTTC. This chain links TRBV2 with TRBJ1-2; D is undetermined. This CDR3 spans 13 amino acids. CDR1 is SNHLY and CDR2 is FYNNEI in the germline V gene. With 5 bases removed from V and 8 bases from J, the gap between germline ends came to 15 bases.

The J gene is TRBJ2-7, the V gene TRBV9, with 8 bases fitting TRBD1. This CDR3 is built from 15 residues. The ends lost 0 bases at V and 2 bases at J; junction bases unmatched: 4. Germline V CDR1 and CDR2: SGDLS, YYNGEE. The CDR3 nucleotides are TGTGCCAGCAGCGTAGAATCGACAGGGGCCTACGAGCAGTACTTC. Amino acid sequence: CASSVESTGAYEQYF.

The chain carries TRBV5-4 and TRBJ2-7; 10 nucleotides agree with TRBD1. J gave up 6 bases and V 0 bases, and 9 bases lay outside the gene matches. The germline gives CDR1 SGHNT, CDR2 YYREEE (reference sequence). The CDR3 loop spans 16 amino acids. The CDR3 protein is CASSLAVGQGSVEQYF. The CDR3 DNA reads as TGTGCCAGCAGCTTGGCCGTGGGACAGGGGAGTGTCGAGCAGTACTTC. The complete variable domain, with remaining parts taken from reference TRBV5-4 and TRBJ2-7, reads ETGVTQSPTHLIKTRGQQVTLRCSSQSGHNTVSWYQQALGQGPQFIFQYYREEENGRGNFPPRFSGLQFPNYSSELNVNALELDDSALYLCASSLAVGQGSVEQYFGPGTRLTVT.

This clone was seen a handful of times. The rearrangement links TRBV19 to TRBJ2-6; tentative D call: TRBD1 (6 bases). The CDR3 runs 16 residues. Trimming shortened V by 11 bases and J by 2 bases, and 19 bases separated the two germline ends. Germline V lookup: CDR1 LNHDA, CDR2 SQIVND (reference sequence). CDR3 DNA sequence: TGTGCCTCTAACAGGGCATTGGTGCCTGGGGCCAACGTCCTGACTTTC. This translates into CASNRALVPGANVLTF.

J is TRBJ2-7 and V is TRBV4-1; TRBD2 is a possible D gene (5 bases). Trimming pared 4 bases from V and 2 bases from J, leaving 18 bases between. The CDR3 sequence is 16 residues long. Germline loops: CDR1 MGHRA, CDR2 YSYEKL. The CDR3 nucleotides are TGCGCCAGCAGCCTAAAAGAGGGAGCAGACCCCTACGAGCAGTACTTC. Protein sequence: CASSLKEGADPYEQYF.

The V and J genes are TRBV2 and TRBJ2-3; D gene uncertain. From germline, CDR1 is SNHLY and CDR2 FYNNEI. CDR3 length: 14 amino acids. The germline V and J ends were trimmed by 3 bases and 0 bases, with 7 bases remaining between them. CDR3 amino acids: CASSDGLSTDTQYF. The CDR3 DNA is TGTGCCAGCAGTGACGGGTTAAGCACAGATACGCAGTATTTT.

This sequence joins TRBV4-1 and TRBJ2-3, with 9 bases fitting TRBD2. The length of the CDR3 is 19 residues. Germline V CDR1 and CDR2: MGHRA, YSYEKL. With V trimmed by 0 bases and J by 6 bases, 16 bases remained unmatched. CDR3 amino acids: CASSQERAAGGGGVDTQYF. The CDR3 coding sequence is TGCGCCAGCAGCCAAGAAAGGGCAGCGGGGGGTGGGGGCGTTGATACGCAGTATTTT.

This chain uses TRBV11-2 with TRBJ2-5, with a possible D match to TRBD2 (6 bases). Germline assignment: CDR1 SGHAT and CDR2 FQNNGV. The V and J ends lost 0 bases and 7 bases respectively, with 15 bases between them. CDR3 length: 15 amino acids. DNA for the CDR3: TGTGCCAGCAGCTTAGAGCGGAGGGTGGGCGGGACCCAGTACTTC. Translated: CASSLERRVGGTQYF.

Here the CDR3 reads CASSLANTRTGDTQYF. The CDR3, as DNA: TGCGCCAGCAGCTTGGCCAATACTAGGACAGGGGATACGCAGTATTTT. The gene calls are TRBV5-1 and TRBJ2-3, with TRBD1 matching 8 bases. This CDR3 has 16 residues. After removal of 0 bases from V and 6 bases from J, the junction contained 9 bases not matched to a gene. Germline CDR1 is SGHRS and CDR2 is YFSETQ.

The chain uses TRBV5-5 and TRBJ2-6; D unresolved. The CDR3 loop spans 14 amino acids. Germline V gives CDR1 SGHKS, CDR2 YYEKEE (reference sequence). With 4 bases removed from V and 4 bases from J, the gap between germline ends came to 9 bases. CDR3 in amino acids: CASSLPAGANVLTF. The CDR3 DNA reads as TGTGCCAGCAGCCTGCCGGCCGGGGCCAACGTCCTGACTTTC.